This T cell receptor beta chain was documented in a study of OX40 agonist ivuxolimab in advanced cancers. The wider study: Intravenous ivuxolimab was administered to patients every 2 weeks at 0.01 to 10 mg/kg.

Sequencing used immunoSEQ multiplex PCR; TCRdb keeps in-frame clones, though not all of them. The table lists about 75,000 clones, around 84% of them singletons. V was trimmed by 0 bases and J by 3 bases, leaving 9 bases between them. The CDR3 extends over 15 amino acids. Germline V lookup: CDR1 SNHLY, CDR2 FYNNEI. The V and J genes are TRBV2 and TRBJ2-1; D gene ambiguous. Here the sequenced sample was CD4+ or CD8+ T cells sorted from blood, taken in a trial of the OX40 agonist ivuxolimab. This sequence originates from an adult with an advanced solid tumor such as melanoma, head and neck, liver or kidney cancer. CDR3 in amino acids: CASSEALRGYNEQFF. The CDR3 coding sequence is TGTGCCAGCAGTGAAGCGCTTCGTGGCTACAATGAGCAGTTCTTC.